This section outlines one T cell receptor (beta chain) sequence together with its context. The authors extracted RNA and reverse transcribed it into cDNA as the sequencing template. Only in-frame clones appear in the TCRdb table, and some are missing; sequencing was by immunoSEQ multiplex PCR. The data contain approximately 280,000 clones, 55% to 75% of them singletons. This specimen comes from a study of CD8+ T cells in alopecia areata. Background on the study: The study gave tofacitinib for 6 to 18 months, then 6 months off drug.

This sample's treatment: oral pan-JAK inhibitor, 5-10 mg twice daily. Punch biopsies of lesional scalp, plus peripheral blood, were taken from alopecia areata patients. A FACSAria was used to sort CD4+ and CD8+ T cells. These cells came from PBMCs. The sequencing here drew on CD4+ T cells sorted from blood, taken at week 24, from a patient treated with tofacitinib. This TCR was sampled from a human donor with alopecia areata.

Here the CDR3 DNA reads TGTGCCAGCAGCGCGAAGATCGGTGAGAACACTGAAGCTTTCTTT. Protein sequence: CASSAKIGENTEAFF. This chain links TRBV7-9 with TRBJ1-1; D gene unclear. V lost 5 bases, J lost 1 base, and 14 bases lay in between. The CDR3 contains 15 residues. In germline, CDR1 is SEHNR, CDR2 FQNEAQ (reference sequence). Full variable domain (missing parts from reference TRBV7-9 and TRBJ1-1): DTGVSQNPRHKITKRGQNVTFRCDPISEHNRLYWYRQTLGQGPEFLTYFQNEAQLEKSRLLSDRFSAERPKGSFSTLEIQRTEQGDSAMYLCASSAKIGENTEAFFGQGTRLTVV.